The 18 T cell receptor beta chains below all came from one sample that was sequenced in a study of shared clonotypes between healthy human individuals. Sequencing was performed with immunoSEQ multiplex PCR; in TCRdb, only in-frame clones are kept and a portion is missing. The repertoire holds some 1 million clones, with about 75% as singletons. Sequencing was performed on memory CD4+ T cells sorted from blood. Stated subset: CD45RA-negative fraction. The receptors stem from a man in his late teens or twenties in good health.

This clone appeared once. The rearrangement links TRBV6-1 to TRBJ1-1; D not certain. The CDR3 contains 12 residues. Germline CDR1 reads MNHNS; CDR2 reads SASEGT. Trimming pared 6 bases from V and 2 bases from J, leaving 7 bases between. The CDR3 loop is CASSQANTEAFF. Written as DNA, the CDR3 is TGTGCCAGCAGCCAAGCCAACACTGAAGCTTTCTTT.

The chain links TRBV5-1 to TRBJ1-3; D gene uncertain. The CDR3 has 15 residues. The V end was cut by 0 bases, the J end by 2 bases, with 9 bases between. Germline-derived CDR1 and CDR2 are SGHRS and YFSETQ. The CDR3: CASSLEGLAGNTIYF. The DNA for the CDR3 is TGCGCCAGCAGCTTGGAAGGGTTGGCTGGAAACACCATATATTTT.

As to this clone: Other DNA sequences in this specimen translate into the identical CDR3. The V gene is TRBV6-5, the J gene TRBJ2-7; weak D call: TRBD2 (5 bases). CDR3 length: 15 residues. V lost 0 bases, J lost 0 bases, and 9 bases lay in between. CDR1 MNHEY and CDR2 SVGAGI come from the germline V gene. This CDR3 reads CASSYSSGGSYEQYF. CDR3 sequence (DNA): TGTGCCAGCAGTTACTCGTCAGGAGGCTCCTACGAGCAGTACTTC.

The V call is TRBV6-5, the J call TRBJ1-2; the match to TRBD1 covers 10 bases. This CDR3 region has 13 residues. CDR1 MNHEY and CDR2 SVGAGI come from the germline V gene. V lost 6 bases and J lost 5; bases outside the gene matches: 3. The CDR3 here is CASRDRGRYGYTF. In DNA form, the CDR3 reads TGTGCCAGCAGGGACAGGGGGAGGTATGGCTACACCTTC.

DNA of the CDR3: TGTGCCAGCAGTTACTCGACAGGGTTGGGCGAAAAACTGTTTTTT. Translating gives CASSYSTGLGEKLFF. The chain employs TRBV6-5 and TRBJ1-4; 7 nucleotides match TRBD1. Germline V gene data show CDR1 as MNHEY and CDR2 as SVGAGI. Losses at the gene ends were 0 bases for V and 8 bases for J; bases not matched to a gene: 6. The CDR3 has 15 residues.

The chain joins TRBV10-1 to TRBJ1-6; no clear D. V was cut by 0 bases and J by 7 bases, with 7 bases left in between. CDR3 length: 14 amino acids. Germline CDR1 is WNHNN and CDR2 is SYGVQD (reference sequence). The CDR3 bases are TGCGCCAGCAGTGAGTCATATGGGAATTCACCCCTCCACTTT. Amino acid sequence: CASSESYGNSPLHF.

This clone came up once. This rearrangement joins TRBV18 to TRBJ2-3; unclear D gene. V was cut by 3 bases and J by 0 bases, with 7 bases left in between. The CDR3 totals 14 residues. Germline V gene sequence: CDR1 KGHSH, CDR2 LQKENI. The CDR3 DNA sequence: TGTGCCAGCTCACCGGCTTCTAGCACAGATACGCAGTATTTT. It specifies CASSPASSTDTQYF.

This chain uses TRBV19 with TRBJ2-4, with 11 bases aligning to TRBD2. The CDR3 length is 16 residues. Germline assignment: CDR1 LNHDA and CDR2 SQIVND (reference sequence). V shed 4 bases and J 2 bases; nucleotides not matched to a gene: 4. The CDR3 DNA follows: TGTGCCAGTAGTAGGGGACTAGCGGATACCAAAAACATTCAGTACTTC. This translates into CASSRGLADTKNIQYF.

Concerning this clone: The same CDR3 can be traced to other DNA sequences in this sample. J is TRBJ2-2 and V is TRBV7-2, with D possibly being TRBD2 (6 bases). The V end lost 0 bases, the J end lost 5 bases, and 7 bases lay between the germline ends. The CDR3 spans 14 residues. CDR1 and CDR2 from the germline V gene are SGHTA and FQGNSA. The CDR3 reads CASSLAGGTGELFF. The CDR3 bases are TGTGCCAGCAGCTTAGCGGGAGGAACCGGGGAGCTGTTTTTT.

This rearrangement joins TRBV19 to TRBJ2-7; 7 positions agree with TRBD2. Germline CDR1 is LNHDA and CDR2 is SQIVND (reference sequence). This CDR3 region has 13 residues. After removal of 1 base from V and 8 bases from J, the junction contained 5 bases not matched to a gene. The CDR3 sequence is CASSIAGGTQQYF. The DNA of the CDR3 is TGTGCCAGTAGTATAGCGGGAGGTACTCAGCAGTACTTC.

The CDR3 DNA follows: TGTGCCAGCAGCGTAGACGGCTCGAGCGGGGAGCTGTTTTTT. Translated: CASSVDGSSGELFF. This chain links TRBV9 with TRBJ2-2; D unclear. Germline V gene lookup returns CDR1 SGDLS and CDR2 YYNGEE. This CDR3 region has 14 residues. The germline V and J ends were trimmed by 0 bases and 7 bases, with 10 bases remaining between them. Full variable domain (missing parts from reference TRBV9 and TRBJ2-2): DSGVTQTPKHLITATGQRVTLRCSPRSGDLSVYWYQQSLDQGLQFLIQYYNGEERAKGNILERFSAQQFPDLHSELNLSSLELGDSALYFCASSVDGSSGELFFGEGSRLTVL.

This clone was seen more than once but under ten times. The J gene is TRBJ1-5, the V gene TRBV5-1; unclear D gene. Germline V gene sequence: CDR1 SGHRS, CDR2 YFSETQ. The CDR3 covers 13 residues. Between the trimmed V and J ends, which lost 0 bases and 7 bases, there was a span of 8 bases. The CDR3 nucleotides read TGCGCCAGCAGCTTGGTCGGTGAGCAGCCCCAGCATTTT. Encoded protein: CASSLVGEQPQHF.

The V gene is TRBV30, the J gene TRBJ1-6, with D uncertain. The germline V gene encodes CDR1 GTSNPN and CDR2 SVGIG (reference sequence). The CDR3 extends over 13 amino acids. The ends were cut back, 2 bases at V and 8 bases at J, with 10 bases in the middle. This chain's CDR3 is CAWSLRSDSPLHF. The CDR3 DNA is TGTGCCTGGAGTCTCCGGAGCGATTCACCCCTCCACTTT.

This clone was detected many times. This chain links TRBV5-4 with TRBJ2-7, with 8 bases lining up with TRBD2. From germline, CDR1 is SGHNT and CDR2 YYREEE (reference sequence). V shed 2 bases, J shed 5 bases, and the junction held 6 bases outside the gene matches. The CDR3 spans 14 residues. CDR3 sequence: CASSFGGAFNEQYF. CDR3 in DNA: TGTGCCAGCAGCTTCGGGGGGGCCTTCAACGAGCAGTACTTC.

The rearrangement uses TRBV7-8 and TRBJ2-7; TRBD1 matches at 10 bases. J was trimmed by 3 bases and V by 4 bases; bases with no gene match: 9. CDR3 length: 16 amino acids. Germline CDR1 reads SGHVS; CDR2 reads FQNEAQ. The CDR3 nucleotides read TGTGCCAGCAGCTGGGGGGGACAGGGGATGAACTACGAGCAGTACTTC. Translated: CASSWGGQGMNYEQYF.

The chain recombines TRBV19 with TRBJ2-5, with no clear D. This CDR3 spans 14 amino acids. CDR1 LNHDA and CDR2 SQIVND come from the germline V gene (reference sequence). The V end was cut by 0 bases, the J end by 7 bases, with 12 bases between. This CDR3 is CASSIEVKIVTQYF. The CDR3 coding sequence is TGTGCCAGTAGTATAGAGGTAAAAATAGTGACCCAGTACTTC.

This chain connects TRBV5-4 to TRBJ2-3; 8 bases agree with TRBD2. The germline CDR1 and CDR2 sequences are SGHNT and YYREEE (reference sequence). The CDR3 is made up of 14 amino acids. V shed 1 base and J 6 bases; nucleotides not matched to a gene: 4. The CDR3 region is CASSLTREGDTQYF. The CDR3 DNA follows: TGTGCCAGCAGCTTGACTCGGGAGGGCGATACGCAGTATTTT. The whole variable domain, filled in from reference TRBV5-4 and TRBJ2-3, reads ETGVTQSPTHLIKTRGQQVTLRCSSQSGHNTVSWYQQALGQGPQFIFQYYREEENGRGNFPPRFSGLQFPNYSSELNVNALELDDSALYLCASSLTREGDTQYFGPGTRLTVL.

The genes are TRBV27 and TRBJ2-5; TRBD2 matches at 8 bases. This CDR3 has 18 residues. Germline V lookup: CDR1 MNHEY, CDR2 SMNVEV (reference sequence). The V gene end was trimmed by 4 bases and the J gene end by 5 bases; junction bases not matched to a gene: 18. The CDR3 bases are TGTGCCAGCAGTTCGTTGGGGTTAGGGGAGCGGGGGAGGGAGACCCAGTACTTC. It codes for CASSSLGLGERGRETQYF.